Reported below is one T cell receptor beta chain. Enrolled during active infection, Seattle patients were then followed longitudinally. Germline CDR1 and CDR2: SGHNT and YENEEA. The ends lost 5 bases at V and 10 bases at J; junction bases unmatched: 9. This CDR3 is built from 14 residues. This entry comes from a study of blood T cell repertoires in COVID-19. The overall study: The origin of the acute and convalescent COVID-19 samples was the United States, Italy and Spain. PBMCs, B-cell-depleted T cells, or T cells were the source of the cDNA or gDNA that made up the material.

The data were produced by immunoSEQ multiplex PCR, yet TCRdb's version contains in-frame clones alone and is incomplete. Altogether 250,000 to 350,000 clones are present, around 82% being singletons, with the ten largest covering 15% to 18%. This clonotype originated in a person in their 70s with COVID-19, enrolled during active disease. The V call is TRBV11-3, the J call TRBJ2-1; TRBD2 matches at 9 bases. Sequenced input: peripheral blood. DNA of the CDR3: TGTGCCAGCAGCGGTCCTAGCGGGGCAGGGGAGCAGTTCTTC. Residues: CASSGPSGAGEQFF.